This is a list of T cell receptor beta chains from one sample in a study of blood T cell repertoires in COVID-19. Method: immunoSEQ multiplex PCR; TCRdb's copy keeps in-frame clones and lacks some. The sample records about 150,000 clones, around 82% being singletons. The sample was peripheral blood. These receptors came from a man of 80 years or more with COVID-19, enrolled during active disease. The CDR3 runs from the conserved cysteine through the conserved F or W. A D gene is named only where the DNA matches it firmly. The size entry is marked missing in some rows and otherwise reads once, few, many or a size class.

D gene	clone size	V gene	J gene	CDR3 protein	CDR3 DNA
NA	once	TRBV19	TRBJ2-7	CASRRGGADSSYEQYF	TGTGCCAGTCGGCGTGGGGGGGCGGATAGCTCCTACGAGCAGTACTTC
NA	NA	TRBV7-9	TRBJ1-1	CASSLGDGKVAAFF	TGTGCCAGCAGCTTAGGCGATGGTAAAGTAGCAGCTTTCTTT
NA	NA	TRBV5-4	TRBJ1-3	CASSTQGGLRSGNTIYF	TGTGCCAGCAGCACCCAAGGTGGACTGCGCTCTGGAAACACCATATATTTT
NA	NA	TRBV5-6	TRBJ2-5	CASSLARPPDSQETQYF	TGTGCCAGCAGCCTGGCCCGACCGCCCGACAGCCAAGAGACCCAGTACTTC
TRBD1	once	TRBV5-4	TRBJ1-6	CASSSGDRGYSPLHF	TGTGCCAGCAGCAGCGGTGACAGGGGTTATTCACCCCTCCACTTT
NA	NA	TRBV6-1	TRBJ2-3	CASSEAPTGDTQYF	TGTGCCAGCAGTGAAGCACCGACGGGGGATACGCAGTATTTT
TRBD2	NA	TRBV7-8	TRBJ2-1	CASSLSTTSGGTLKHEQFF	TGTGCCAGCAGCTTATCGACGACTAGCGGGGGGACCCTTAAACATGAGCAGTTCTTC
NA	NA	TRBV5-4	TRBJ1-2	CASGTPNYGYTF	TGTGCCAGCGGGACACCGAACTATGGCTACACCTTC
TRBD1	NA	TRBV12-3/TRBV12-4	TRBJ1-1	CASKTGGRAEAFF	TGTGCCAGCAAAACAGGGGGTCGGGCTGAAGCTTTCTTT
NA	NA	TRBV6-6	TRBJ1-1	CASSYGARTEAFF	TGTGCCAGCAGTTATGGGGCGCGTACTGAAGCTTTCTTT
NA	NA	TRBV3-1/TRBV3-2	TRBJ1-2	CASSQGRWQGYGYTF	TGTGCCAGCAGCCAAGGACGGTGGCAGGGCTATGGCTACACCTTC
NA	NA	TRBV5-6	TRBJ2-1	CASSNNLGGYNEQFF	TGTGCCAGCAGCAATAATCTAGGGGGATACAATGAGCAGTTCTTC
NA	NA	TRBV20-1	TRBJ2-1	CSARPVAEQFF	TGCAGTGCTAGACCGGTCGCTGAGCAGTTCTTC
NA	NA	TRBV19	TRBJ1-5	CASSIRGQAGQPQHF	TGTGCCAGTAGTATACGAGGGCAGGCGGGGCAGCCCCAGCATTTT
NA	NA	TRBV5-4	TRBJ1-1	CASRRDPKVGTEAFF	TGTGCCAGCAGGCGGGACCCGAAAGTTGGCACTGAAGCTTTCTTT
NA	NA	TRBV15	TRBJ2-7	CATSSTVHEASYEQYF	TGTGCCACCAGCTCAACCGTCCACGAGGCCTCCTACGAGCAGTACTTC
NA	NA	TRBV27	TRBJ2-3	CASSKTRTDTQYF	TGTGCCAGCAGTAAAACTCGCACAGATACGCAGTATTTT
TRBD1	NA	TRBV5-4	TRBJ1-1	CASSLPDRDTEAFF	TGTGCCAGCAGCTTACCCGACAGGGACACTGAAGCTTTCTTT
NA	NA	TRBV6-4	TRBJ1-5	CASRETGEENQPQHF	TGTGCCAGCAGAGAGACAGGCGAGGAAAATCAGCCCCAGCATTTT
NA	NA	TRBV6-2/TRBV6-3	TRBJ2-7	CASSYVPPSRSGWSPYEQYF	TGTGCCAGCAGTTACGTCCCCCCGTCGCGGTCCGGATGGAGTCCCTACGAGCAGTACTTC
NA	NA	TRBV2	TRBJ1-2	CASSEVARNYGYTF	TGTGCCAGCAGTGAAGTAGCCAGAAACTATGGCTACACCTTC
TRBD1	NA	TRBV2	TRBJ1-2	CASRDRGPNYGYTF	TGTGCCAGCAGAGACAGGGGGCCTAACTATGGCTACACCTTC
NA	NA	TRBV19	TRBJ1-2	CASSKKAGYNYGYTF	TGTGCCAGTAGTAAGAAGGCAGGATATAACTATGGCTACACCTTC
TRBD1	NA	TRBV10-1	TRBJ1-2	CASRPPNRDRGSYGYTF	TGCGCCAGCAGGCCCCCCAACCGGGACAGGGGGTCCTATGGCTACACCTTC
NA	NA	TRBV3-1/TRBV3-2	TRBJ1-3	CASKRGLTSGNTIYF	TGTGCCAGCAAACGCGGACTGACCTCTGGAAACACCATATATTTT
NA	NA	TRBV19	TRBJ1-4	CASCRATNEKLFF	TGTGCCAGTTGTCGTGCAACTAATGAAAAACTGTTTTTT
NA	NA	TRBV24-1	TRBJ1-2	CATSDPGREGRNYGYTF	TGTGCCACCAGTGATCCCGGACGAGAGGGTCGGAACTATGGCTACACCTTC